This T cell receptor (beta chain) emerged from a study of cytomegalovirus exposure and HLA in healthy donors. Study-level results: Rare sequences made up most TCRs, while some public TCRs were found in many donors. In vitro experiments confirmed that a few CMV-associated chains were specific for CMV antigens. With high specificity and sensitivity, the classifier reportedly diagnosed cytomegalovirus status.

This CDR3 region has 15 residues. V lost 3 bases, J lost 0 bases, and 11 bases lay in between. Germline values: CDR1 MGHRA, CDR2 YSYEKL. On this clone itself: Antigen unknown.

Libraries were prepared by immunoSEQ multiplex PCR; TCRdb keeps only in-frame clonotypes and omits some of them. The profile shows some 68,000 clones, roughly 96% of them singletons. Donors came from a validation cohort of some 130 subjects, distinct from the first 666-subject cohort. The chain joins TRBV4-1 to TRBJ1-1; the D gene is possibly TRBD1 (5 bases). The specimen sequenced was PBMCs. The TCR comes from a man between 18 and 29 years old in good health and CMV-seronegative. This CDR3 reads CASSQWQGLNTEAFF. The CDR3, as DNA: TGCGCCAGCAGCCAGTGGCAGGGATTGAACACTGAAGCTTTCTTT.